The next 19 T cell receptor beta chains were all read from a single sample in a study of Tregs in tolerant kidney transplant recipients (dated by TCRdb to 2018 to 2020). Library generation was performed with the immunoSEQ multiplex PCR assay. Entries here come from immuneACCESS through TCRdb and include only in-frame sequences with V and J called. Some clones fail to appear in such tables; in the studies checked, an unresolved V gene covers under half of the shortfall, and the cause of the remainder is unknown. The table for this sample lists about 48,000 clones. Roughly 0.8% of the sample belongs to the ten largest clones. The time point label corresponds to: blood sample drawn before combined kidney and bone marrow transplant. Sequencing used CD4+ T cells from blood, obtained before the transplant. These receptors came from a human donor who received a combined kidney and bone marrow transplant.

As regards this clone: The CDR3 end lies 3 residues beyond the end of the read and is filled in from the germline J gene. The J gene is TRBJ2-1, the V gene TRBV18; 7 bases align to TRBD1. Germline loops: CDR1 KGHSH, CDR2 LQKENI. This CDR3 has 17 residues. After removal of 3 bases from V and 7 bases from J, the junction contained 15 bases not matched to a gene. The CDR3 is CASSPSTGISALNEQFF. The sequenced CDR3 bases are TGTGCCAGCTCACCCTCGACAGGGATCAGCGCGTTAAATGAG.

With regard to this clone: The read ends 3 residues before the CDR3 terminus; that terminus is restored from the germline J gene. The rearrangement uses TRBV19 and TRBJ2-7, with D perhaps matching TRBD1 (7 bases). V lost 6 bases to trimming and J lost 4 bases, with 16 bases between them. The CDR3 has 14 residues. CDR1 is LNHDA, CDR2 SQIVND, per germline (reference sequence). The CDR3 spells CASSTGEVWYEQYF. Partial CDR3 DNA: TGTGCCAGTAGCACAGGGGAGGTATGGTACGAG.

Concerning this clone: The read is 3 residues too short to cover the CDR3 end, so that end is filled in from the germline J gene. This sequence joins TRBV5-1 and TRBJ1-2, with 8 bases matching TRBD1. This CDR3 region has 14 residues. Germline loops: CDR1 SGHRS, CDR2 YFSETQ. The part of the CDR3 DNA that was read is TGCGCCAGCAGCTTGGGGGCAGGGGGCAGCGGC. Translating gives CASSLGAGGSG. The CDR3, in full, reads CASSLGAGGSGYTF.

Concerning this clone itself: The read ends 3 residues early relative to the CDR3; the germline J gene fills the gap. The chain uses TRBV7-8 and TRBJ1-2; 10 nucleotides line up with TRBD1. The CDR3 is 16 residues long. Germline CDR1 is SGHVS and CDR2 is FQNEAQ. The CDR3 bases that were read are TGTGCCAGCAGCTTCAGACAGGGGGCTTTATCGGGCGGC. Translated: CASSFRQGALSGG. The CDR3 reads in full as CASSFRQGALSGGYTF. Variable domain in full (rest from reference TRBV7-8 and TRBJ1-2): GAGVSQSPRYKVAKRGQDVALRCDPISGHVSLFWYQQALGQGPEFLTYFQNEAQLDKSGLPSDRFFAERPEGSVSTLKIQRTQQEDSAVYLCASSFRQGALSGGYTFGSGTRLTVV.

In the case of this clone: Read sequence stops 3 residues before the CDR3 end, and the germline J gene provides the missing end. This rearrangement joins TRBV30 to TRBJ2-7; a weak D match, TRBD2 (6 bases). The CDR3 is 11 residues long. Trimming removed 5 bases at V and 5 bases at J, with 10 bases between. CDR1 is GTSNPN, CDR2 SVGIG, per germline (reference sequence). CDR3 bases read: TGTGCCTGGGGGACTTCGGACGAG. Protein sequence: CAWGTSDE. The CDR3 reads in full as CAWGTSDEQYF.

As concerns this clone: Read coverage stops 3 residues before the CDR3 terminus; the germline J gene supplies the remainder. This chain uses TRBV18 with TRBJ2-6; the match to TRBD1 covers 9 bases. The V segment lost 4 bases and the J segment 2 bases; nucleotides outside the gene matches: 3. The CDR3 consists of 16 residues. Per germline, CDR1 KGHSH and CDR2 LQKENI. CDR3 DNA, as far as it was read: TGTGCCAGCTCACAGGGACAGGGTGCTGGGGCCAACGTC. It codes for CASSQGQGAGANV. The whole CDR3 sequence reads CASSQGQGAGANVLTF.

Details on this clone: Sequencing ends 3 residues short of the CDR3 end; the germline J gene provides the rest. V and J are TRBV7-2 and TRBJ2-7; D possibly corresponds to TRBD1 (7 bases). The length of the CDR3 is 14 residues. CDR1 is SGHTA and CDR2 is FQGNSA in the germline V gene. V lost 1 base and J lost 4, with 11 bases in between. CDR3 bases read: TGTGCCAGCAGCTTAGAGGCAGGGGGGTACGAG. Protein product: CASSLEAGGYE. In full, the CDR3 is CASSLEAGGYEQYF.

Note on this clone: From the germline J gene comes the end of the CDR3, since the read stops 3 residues before it. The chain joins TRBV5-6 to TRBJ2-5; D gene unclear. There are 13 residues in the CDR3. V was clipped by 0 bases and J by 5 bases, with 8 bases between them. In germline, CDR1 is SGHDT, CDR2 YYEEEE. The CDR3 reads CASSLAVGETQYF. The CDR3 DNA, read in part, is TGTGCCAGCAGCTTGGCCGTAGGGGAGACC.

On this clone itself: The read falls 3 residues short of the CDR3 end, and the missing part is taken from the germline J gene. V usage is TRBV20-1 and J usage is TRBJ1-2, with a tentative D call TRBD1 (6 bases). The CDR3 extends over 14 amino acids. With 4 bases removed from V and 7 bases from J, the gap between germline ends came to 19 bases. CDR1 DFQATT and CDR2 SNEGSKA come from the germline V gene (reference sequence). The CDR3 DNA, read in part, is TGCAGTGCTACAGGGGTCGGCAGGGCATCTGGC. Amino acid sequence: CSATGVGRASG. The full CDR3 is CSATGVGRASGYTF.

With respect to this clone: The CDR3 is cut off 3 residues early in the read; its end comes from the germline J gene. The J gene is TRBJ1-2, the V gene TRBV30; possibly TRBD1 for D (6 bases). Germline CDR1 reads GTSNPN; CDR2 reads SVGIG (reference sequence). The CDR3 extends over 20 amino acids. V lost 4 bases to trimming and J lost 2 bases, with 32 bases between them. The CDR3 DNA, read in part, is TGTGCCTGGACCAGTCCCCACTTACCTCAGACAGGATCCCCAAACTATGGC. This sequence encodes CAWTSPHLPQTGSPNYG. The whole CDR3 sequence is CAWTSPHLPQTGSPNYGYTF.

Points on this clone: The missing CDR3 end, 3 residues past where the read stops, is filled in from the germline J gene. The rearrangement joins TRBV20-1 to TRBJ1-5; D is uncertain. Germline values: CDR1 DFQATT, CDR2 SNEGSKA (reference sequence). V lost 3 bases to trimming and J lost 2 bases, with 8 bases between them. The CDR3 has 13 residues. The covered CDR3 bases are TGCAGTGCTAGCCCCCAGGGCAATCAGCCC. Translated, it gives CSASPQGNQP. The whole CDR3 protein is CSASPQGNQPQHF.

Comments on this clone: The CDR3 end falls 3 residues outside the read, so it is completed with the germline J gene. This chain joins TRBV7-2 and TRBJ2-7; D ambiguous. V shed 6 bases and J shed 5 bases, with 14 bases lying between them. Germline V gene sequence: CDR1 SGHTA, CDR2 FQGNSA. This CDR3 spans 13 amino acids. The CDR3 spells CASSQVRVDEQYF. Incomplete CDR3 DNA: TGTGCCAGCAGTCAAGTAAGGGTTGACGAG.

Comments on this clone: The CDR3 end lies 3 residues beyond the end of the read and is filled in from the germline J gene. The V call is TRBV18, the J call TRBJ1-4, with 7 bases lining up with TRBD1. The CDR3 spans 15 residues. Germline trimming cut 3 bases from V and 8 bases from J; bases unmatched to any gene: 9. Per the germline V gene, CDR1 is KGHSH and CDR2 is LQKENI. The sequenced part of the CDR3 DNA is TGTGCCAGCTCACCCGGAGGGACAGTGGGGGAAAAA. It specifies CASSPGGTVGEK. In full, the CDR3 reads CASSPGGTVGEKLFF.

Points on this clone: The read finishes 3 residues shy of the CDR3 end, and the germline J gene is used to complete it. The chain is built from TRBV30 and TRBJ1-5, with 9 positions matching TRBD1. Germline loops: CDR1 GTSNPN, CDR2 SVGIG (reference sequence). Losses at the gene ends were 7 bases for V and 6 bases for J; bases not matched to a gene: 19. This CDR3 has 17 residues. CDR3 bases read: TGTGCCTCTCGACAGGGGGAATCCATTAGGGCTGGTCAGCCC. Its protein is CASRQGESIRAGQP. Given in full, the CDR3 is CASRQGESIRAGQPQHF.

A word on this clone: The CDR3 is cut off 3 residues early in the read; its end comes from the germline J gene. This chain links TRBV4-2 with TRBJ2-7; no reliable D call. From germline, CDR1 is LGHNA and CDR2 YNFKEQ. The CDR3 is 16 residues long. Between the trimmed V and J ends, which lost 0 bases and 0 bases, there was a span of 12 bases. CDR3 bases read: TGTGCCAGCAGCCAAGACAGCGCCCTGAGCTCCTACGAG. Protein sequence: CASSQDSALSSYE. The complete CDR3 sequence is CASSQDSALSSYEQYF.

Points on this clone: The read ends 3 residues shy of where the CDR3 ends; the end is completed using the germline J gene. The rearrangement uses TRBV2 and TRBJ2-7; D is unresolved. Per germline, CDR1 SNHLY and CDR2 FYNNEI. The CDR3 has 12 residues. V shed 7 bases and J shed 3 bases, with 10 bases lying between them. The CDR3 protein is CASKGRFYEQYF. The CDR3 bases that were read are TGTGCCAGCAAGGGTCGGTTCTACGAG. Filled out from reference TRBV2 and TRBJ2-7, the complete variable domain reads EPEVTQTPSHQVTQMGQEVILRCVPISNHLYFYWYRQILGQKVEFLVSFYNNEISEKSEIFDDQFSVERPDGSNFTLKIRSTKLEDSAMYFCASKGRFYEQYFGPGTRLTVT.

Concerning this clone itself: The read falls 3 residues short of the CDR3 end, and the missing part is taken from the germline J gene. V is TRBV18 and J is TRBJ1-3, with 8 bases fitting TRBD1. Germline CDR1 KGHSH, CDR2 LQKENI. CDR3 length: 15 amino acids. V gave up 4 bases and J gave up 3 bases; unmatched junction bases: 5. Here the CDR3 reads CASSLDRDVGNTIYF. The covered CDR3 bases are TGTGCCAGCTCACTGGACAGGGACGTTGGAAACACC.

In regard to this clone: The observed sequence ends 3 residues before the CDR3 terminus, with the missing tail filled in from the germline J gene. V is TRBV7-2 and J is TRBJ2-5; 11 bases are shared with TRBD1. This CDR3 is built from 15 residues. CDR1 is SGHTA and CDR2 is FQGNSA in the germline V gene. J lost 4 bases, V lost 2 bases, and 3 bases had no gene match. The sequenced CDR3 bases are TGTGCCAGCAGCTTAAAAGGACAGGGGGCAGAGACC. This translates into CASSLKGQGAET. The complete CDR3 protein is CASSLKGQGAETQYF.

Regarding this clone: From the germline J gene comes the end of the CDR3, since the read stops 3 residues before it. The chain recombines TRBV6-2 or TRBV6-3 with TRBJ2-7, with 7 bases aligning to TRBD2. V lost 7 bases to trimming and J lost 6 bases; unmatched junction nucleotides: 12. Germline V gene data show CDR1 as MNHEY and CDR2 as SVGEGT. This CDR3 spans 14 amino acids. The covered CDR3 bases are TGTGCCAGCAACCGGGCGGGAGACGTAGGCGAG. Its protein is CASNRAGDVGE. The full-length CDR3 reads as CASNRAGDVGEQYF.